This passage covers 21 T cell receptor beta chains from one sample sequenced in a study of T cell responses to AZD1222 COVID-19 vaccine. This table comes from immunoSEQ multiplex PCR, and its TCRdb copy is limited to in-frame clones, with some not included. The repertoire has approximately 140,000 clones, about 95% of them found once; the top ten carry over 1%. Source: peripheral blood, taken on day 0 of AZD1222 vaccination. The source is an adult in good health.

The chain combines TRBV9 with TRBJ2-1, with D maybe TRBD2 (6 bases). The germline V gene encodes CDR1 SGDLS and CDR2 YYNGEE. The CDR3 spans 13 residues. With 4 bases removed from V and 9 bases from J, the gap between germline ends came to 14 bases. The chain's CDR3 is CASSSHSGGEQFF. CDR3 bases: TGTGCCAGCAGCTCCCATAGCGGTGGTGAGCAGTTCTTC.

This rearrangement joins TRBV5-1 to TRBJ1-2; a weak D match, TRBD1 (6 bases). V was pared by 2 bases and J by 2 bases, with 10 bases between. The CDR3 is 14 amino acids. Germline assignment: CDR1 SGHRS and CDR2 YFSETQ. CDR3 nucleotide sequence: TGCGCCAGCAGCTTTGCAACAGGGAACTATGGCTACACCTTC. Amino acid sequence: CASSFATGNYGYTF.

V gene TRBV6-6 combines with J gene TRBJ2-2; 12 bases line up with TRBD2. Germline V gene sequence: CDR1 MNHNY, CDR2 SVGAGI (reference sequence). CDR3 length: 15 residues. Trimming removed 6 bases from V and 6 bases from J; junction bases left unmatched: 5. CDR3 amino acids: CASRGLAGPPGELFF. The CDR3 DNA reads as TGTGCCAGCAGAGGACTAGCGGGGCCTCCCGGGGAGCTGTTTTTT.

This rearrangement joins TRBV15 to TRBJ2-5; 7 bases are shared with TRBD2. With V trimmed by 1 base and J by 5 bases, 7 bases remained unmatched. The CDR3 is 15 amino acids. Germline values: CDR1 LNHNV, CDR2 YYDKDF (reference sequence). The CDR3 sequence: CATSRAATSRETQYF. CDR3 in DNA: TGTGCCACCAGCAGAGCTGCGACTAGCAGGGAGACCCAGTACTTC.

V usage is TRBV28 and J usage is TRBJ1-5; maybe TRBD1 (6 bases). Looked up from germline, CDR1 is MDHEN and CDR2 is SYDVKM. The CDR3 sequence is 14 residues long. The ends were cut back, 5 bases at V and 4 bases at J, with 12 bases in the middle. CDR3 region: CASSLPRGNQPQHF. The DNA for the CDR3 is TGTGCCAGCAGTCTTCCCAGGGGAAATCAGCCCCAGCATTTT.

The chain links TRBV7-3 to TRBJ2-3; D remains ambiguous. This CDR3 spans 16 amino acids. Trimming cost V 2 bases and J 1 base, with 13 bases left between them. CDR1 and CDR2 (germline): SGHTA, FQGTGA. CDR3 residues: CASSLGVGGRTDTQYF. The CDR3 bases are TGTGCCAGCAGCTTAGGGGTTGGTGGTCGCACAGATACGCAGTATTTT.

This chain uses TRBV28 with TRBJ2-3; 7 bases are a match to TRBD2. The CDR3 sequence is 17 residues long. Per the germline V gene, CDR1 is MDHEN and CDR2 is SYDVKM. V gave up 2 bases and J gave up 2 bases; unmatched junction bases: 10. The CDR3: CASSLIRAGTITDTQYF. CDR3 nucleotide sequence: TGTGCCAGCAGTTTAATACGAGCGGGGACTATCACAGATACGCAGTATTTT. Full variable domain (remainder filled in from reference TRBV28 and TRBJ2-3): DVKVTQSSRYLVKRTGEKVFLECVQDMDHENMFWYRQDPGLGLRLIYFSYDVKMKEKGDIPEGYSVSREKKERFSLILESASTNQTSMYLCASSLIRAGTITDTQYFGPGTRLTVL.

The V call is TRBV5-6, the J call TRBJ1-1; D perhaps matches TRBD1 (6 bases). Germline CDR1 and CDR2: SGHDT and YYEEEE. V lost 3 bases to trimming and J lost 0 bases, with 18 bases between them. The CDR3 has 17 residues. This CDR3 reads CASSSFGGRHLNTEAFF. For the CDR3, the DNA is TGTGCCAGCAGCTCATTTGGGGGCAGACACTTGAACACTGAAGCTTTCTTT.

The V and J genes are TRBV7-7 and TRBJ1-1; tentatively, D is TRBD1 (5 bases). The CDR3 runs to 14 residues. V lost 6 bases and J lost 1, with 12 bases in between. Germline CDR1 and CDR2: SSHAT and FNYEAQ (reference sequence). The CDR3 loop reads CASRPFGANTEAFF. CDR3 DNA: TGTGCCAGCAGACCCTTCGGGGCGAACACTGAAGCTTTCTTT.

The V and J genes are TRBV5-1 and TRBJ1-1; D perhaps matches TRBD1 (6 bases). The CDR3 consists of 14 residues. In germline, CDR1 is SGHRS, CDR2 YFSETQ. The V and J ends lost 4 bases and 1 base respectively, with 11 bases between them. The CDR3 region is CASSLQGRNTEAFF. The CDR3 coding sequence is TGCGCCAGCAGCCTACAGGGCCGGAACACTGAAGCTTTCTTT.

The rearrangement uses TRBV4-1 and TRBJ1-1, with a tentative D call TRBD1 (5 bases). The germline V gene encodes CDR1 MGHRA and CDR2 YSYEKL. The V and J ends lost 2 bases and 1 base respectively, with 11 bases between them. CDR3 length: 15 amino acids. Written as DNA, the CDR3 is TGCGCCAGCAGCCAAACCGGGACGGCGAACACTGAAGCTTTCTTT. It is translated as CASSQTGTANTEAFF.

The chain links TRBV3-1 (or the pseudogene TRBV3-2) to TRBJ1-4; 7 bases fit TRBD1. Per the germline V gene, CDR1 is LGHDT and CDR2 is YNNKEL (reference sequence). The CDR3 runs 16 residues. The ends lost 1 base at V and 2 bases at J; junction bases unmatched: 4. The CDR3: CASSQGGGGTNEKLFF. The CDR3 DNA reads as TGTGCCAGCAGCCAAGGGGGAGGGGGCACTAATGAAAAACTGTTTTTT.

The rearrangement links TRBV7-9 to TRBJ2-7; D unresolved. The germline gives CDR1 SEHNR, CDR2 FQNEAQ (reference sequence). V was clipped by 4 bases and J by 0 bases, with 10 bases between them. The CDR3 is made up of 14 amino acids. The CDR3 loop is CASSSNLSSYEQYV. DNA for the CDR3: TGTGCCAGCAGCTCAAACTTGAGCTCCTACGAGCAGTACGTC.

The chain recombines TRBV18 with TRBJ1-4, with a weak D call TRBD1 (6 bases). The germline CDR1 and CDR2 sequences are KGHSH and LQKENI. CDR3 length: 15 amino acids. The V end was cut by 1 base, the J end by 4 bases, with 10 bases between. The CDR3 coding sequence is TGTGCCAGCTCACCACGGACAGTGGATAATGAAAAACTGTTTTTT. Protein: CASSPRTVDNEKLFF.

The J gene is TRBJ1-3, the V gene TRBV2; D unclear. The germline V gene encodes CDR1 SNHLY and CDR2 FYNNEI. The CDR3 covers 14 residues. V was pared by 3 bases and J by 0 bases, with 6 bases between. The CDR3 here is CASSDGISGNTIYF. For the CDR3, the DNA is TGTGCCAGCAGTGACGGGATCTCTGGAAACACCATATATTTT. The variable domain in full, with the rest retrieved from reference TRBV2 and TRBJ1-3, is EPEVTQTPSHQVTQMGQEVILRCVPISNHLYFYWYRQILGQKVEFLVSFYNNEISEKSEIFDDQFSVERPDGSNFTLKIRSTKLEDSAMYFCASSDGISGNTIYFGEGSWLTVV.

The chain joins TRBV7-9 to TRBJ2-1, with 8 bases identical to TRBD2. The ends lost 5 bases at V and 8 bases at J; junction bases unmatched: 14. The CDR3 contains 16 residues. Germline loops: CDR1 SEHNR, CDR2 FQNEAQ (reference sequence). Here the CDR3 DNA reads TGTGCCAGCAGCCTCCTACTAGCGGCCCAGAGTGATGAGCAGTTCTTC. It specifies CASSLLLAAQSDEQFF.

This chain uses TRBV9 with TRBJ1-1; 7 bases are shared with TRBD1. This CDR3 is 18 amino acids long. J gave up 0 bases and V 0 bases, and 11 bases lay outside the gene matches. Germline V gene data show CDR1 as SGDLS and CDR2 as YYNGEE. The CDR3 spells CASSVVPGGIGMNTEAFF. CDR3 DNA sequence: TGTGCCAGCAGCGTAGTCCCAGGGGGGATCGGCATGAACACTGAAGCTTTCTTT.

This chain uses TRBV2 with TRBJ1-5, with TRBD1 matching over 8 bases. Germline values: CDR1 SNHLY, CDR2 FYNNEI. J was trimmed by 3 bases and V by 6 bases; bases with no gene match: 4. This CDR3 contains 14 residues. CDR3 coding DNA: TGTGCCAGCAGGGACAGGGTTGACAATCAGCCCCAGCATTTT. Its protein product is CASRDRVDNQPQHF.

The rearrangement links TRBV6-5 to TRBJ2-7, with 16 bases fitting TRBD2. Germline V gene data show CDR1 as MNHEY and CDR2 as SVGAGI. CDR3 length equals 15 residues. V was pared by 8 bases and J by 4 bases, with 5 bases of the junction left unmatched. CDR3 protein: CASWGLAGGPYEQYV. CDR3 sequence (DNA): TGTGCCAGCTGGGGACTAGCGGGGGGGCCTTACGAGCAGTACGTC.

The rearrangement joins TRBV27 to TRBJ1-1, with D possibly being TRBD1 (5 bases). Trimming cost V 2 bases and J 0 bases, with 13 bases left between them. CDR3 length: 16 amino acids. The germline CDR1 and CDR2 sequences are MNHEY and SMNVEV (reference sequence). The CDR3 nucleotides are TGTGCCAGCAGTTTAGAAAAGGGGCTTATGAACACTGAAGCTTTCTTT. It codes for CASSLEKGLMNTEAFF.

V usage is TRBV6-2 or TRBV6-3 and J usage is TRBJ2-7, with a weak D call TRBD2 (5 bases). V lost 4 bases and J 4 bases, leaving 23 bases between the germline ends. The germline V gene encodes CDR1 MNHEY and CDR2 SVGEGT. There are 17 residues in the CDR3. The CDR3 protein is CASSSGERTGKRYEQYV. The CDR3 DNA is TGTGCCAGCAGTTCTGGCGAAAGGACGGGAAAAAGGTACGAGCAGTACGTC.